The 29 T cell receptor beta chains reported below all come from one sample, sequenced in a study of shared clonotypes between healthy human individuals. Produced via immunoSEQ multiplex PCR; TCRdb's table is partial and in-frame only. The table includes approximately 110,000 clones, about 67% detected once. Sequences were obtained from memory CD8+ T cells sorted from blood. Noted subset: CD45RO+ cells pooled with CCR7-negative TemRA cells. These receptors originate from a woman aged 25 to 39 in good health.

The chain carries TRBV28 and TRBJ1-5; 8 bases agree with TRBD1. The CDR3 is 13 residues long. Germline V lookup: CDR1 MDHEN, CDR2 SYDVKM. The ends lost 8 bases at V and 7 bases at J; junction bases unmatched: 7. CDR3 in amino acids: CASGRTGSQPQHF. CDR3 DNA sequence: TGTGCCAGCGGCCGGACAGGGAGCCAGCCCCAGCATTTT.

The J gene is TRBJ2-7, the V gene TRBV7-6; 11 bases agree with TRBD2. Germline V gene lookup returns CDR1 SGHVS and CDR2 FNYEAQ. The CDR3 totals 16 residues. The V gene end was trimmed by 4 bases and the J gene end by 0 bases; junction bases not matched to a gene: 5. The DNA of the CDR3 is TGTGCCAGCAGCTCGGTACTAGCGGGGGCCTCCTACGAGCAGTACTTC. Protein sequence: CASSSVLAGASYEQYF.

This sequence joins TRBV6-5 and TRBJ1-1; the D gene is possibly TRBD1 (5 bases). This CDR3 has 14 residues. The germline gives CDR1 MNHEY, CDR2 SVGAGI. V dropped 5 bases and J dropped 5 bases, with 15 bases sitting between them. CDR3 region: CASSRSRGWTEAFF. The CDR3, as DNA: TGTGCCAGCAGTAGGTCGAGGGGCTGGACTGAAGCTTTCTTT.

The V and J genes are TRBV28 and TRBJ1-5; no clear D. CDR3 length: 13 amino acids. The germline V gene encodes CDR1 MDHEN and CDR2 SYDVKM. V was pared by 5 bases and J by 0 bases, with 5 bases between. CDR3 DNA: TGTGCCAGCAGTCCTCTTAGCAATCAGCCCCAGCATTTT. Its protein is CASSPLSNQPQHF.

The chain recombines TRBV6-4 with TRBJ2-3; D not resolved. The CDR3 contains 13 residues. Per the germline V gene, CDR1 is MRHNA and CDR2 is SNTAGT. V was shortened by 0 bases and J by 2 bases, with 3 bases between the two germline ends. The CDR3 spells CASSDSVTDTQYF. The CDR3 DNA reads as TGTGCCAGCAGTGACTCAGTCACAGATACGCAGTATTTT.

CDR3 DNA: TGTGCCAGCAGCTTATGGGGCAACACGGCCAGTGGTGAGCAGTTCTTC. This gives the protein CASSLWGNTASGEQFF. The chain has TRBV7-3 and TRBJ2-1; a weak D match, TRBD1 (5 bases). Looked up from germline, CDR1 is SGHTA and CDR2 is FQGTGA. V was clipped by 2 bases and J by 9 bases, with 20 bases between them. The CDR3 covers 16 residues. Full variable domain (outside the CDR3, taken from reference TRBV7-3 and TRBJ2-1): GAGVSQTPSNKVTEKGKYVELRCDPISGHTALYWYRQSLGQGPEFLIYFQGTGAADDSGLPNDRFFAVRPEGSVSTLKIQRTERGDSAVYLCASSLWGNTASGEQFFGPGTRLTVL.

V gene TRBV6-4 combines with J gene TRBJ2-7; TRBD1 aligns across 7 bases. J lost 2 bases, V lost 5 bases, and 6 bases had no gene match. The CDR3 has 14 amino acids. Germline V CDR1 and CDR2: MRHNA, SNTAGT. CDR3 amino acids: CASSLTGTAYEQYF. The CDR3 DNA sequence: TGTGCCAGCAGTTTAACCGGGACAGCCTACGAGCAGTACTTC.

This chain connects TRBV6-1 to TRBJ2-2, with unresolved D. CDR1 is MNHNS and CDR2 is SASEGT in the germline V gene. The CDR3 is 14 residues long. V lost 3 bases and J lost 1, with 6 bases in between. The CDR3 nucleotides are TGTGCCAGCAGTGAGTTTCAGAACACCGGGGAGCTGTTTTTT. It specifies CASSEFQNTGELFF.

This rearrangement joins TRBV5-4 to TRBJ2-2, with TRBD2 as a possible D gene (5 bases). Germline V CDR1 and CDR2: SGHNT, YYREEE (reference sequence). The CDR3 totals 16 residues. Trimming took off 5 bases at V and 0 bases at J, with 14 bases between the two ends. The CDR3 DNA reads TGTGCCAGCAGTTTTTATGGGAGAACGAACACCGGGGAGCTGTTTTTT. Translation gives CASSFYGRTNTGELFF.

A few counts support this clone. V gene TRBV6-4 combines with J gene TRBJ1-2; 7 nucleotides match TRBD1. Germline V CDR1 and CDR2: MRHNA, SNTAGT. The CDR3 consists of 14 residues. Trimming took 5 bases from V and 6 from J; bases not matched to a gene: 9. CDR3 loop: CASSTQGGAHGYTF. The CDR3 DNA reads TGTGCCAGCAGTACCCAGGGGGGGGCGCATGGCTACACCTTC.

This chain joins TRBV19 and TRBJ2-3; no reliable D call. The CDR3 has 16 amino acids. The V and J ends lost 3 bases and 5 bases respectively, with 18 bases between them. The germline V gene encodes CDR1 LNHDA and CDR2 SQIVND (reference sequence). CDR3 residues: CASSIPGSVSGDTQYF. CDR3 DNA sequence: TGTGCCAGTAGTATCCCGGGCAGCGTTTCCGGAGATACGCAGTATTTT. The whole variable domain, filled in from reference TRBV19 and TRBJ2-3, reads DGGITQSPKYLFRKEGQNVTLSCEQNLNHDAMYWYRQDPGQGLRLIYYSQIVNDFQKGDIAEGYSVSREKKESFPLTVTSAQKNPTAFYLCASSIPGSVSGDTQYFGPGTRLTVL.

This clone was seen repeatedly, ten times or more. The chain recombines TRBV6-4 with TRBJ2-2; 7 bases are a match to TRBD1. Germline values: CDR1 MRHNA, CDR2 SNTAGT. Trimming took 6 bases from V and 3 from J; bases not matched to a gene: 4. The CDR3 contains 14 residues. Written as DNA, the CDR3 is TGTGCCAGCAGCCGGGACAGCGACACCGGGGAGCTGTTTTTT. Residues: CASSRDSDTGELFF.

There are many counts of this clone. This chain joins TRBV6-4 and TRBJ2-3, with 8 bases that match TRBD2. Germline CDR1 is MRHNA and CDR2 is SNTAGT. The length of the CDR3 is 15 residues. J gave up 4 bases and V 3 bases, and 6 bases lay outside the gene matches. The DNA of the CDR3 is TGTGCCAGCAGTGAAGGGGCGGGAGGATCAGATACGCAGTATTTT. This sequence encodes CASSEGAGGSDTQYF.

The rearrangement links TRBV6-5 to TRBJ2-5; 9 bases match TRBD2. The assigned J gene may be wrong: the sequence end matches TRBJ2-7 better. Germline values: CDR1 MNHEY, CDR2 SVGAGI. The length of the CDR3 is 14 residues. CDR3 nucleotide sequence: TGTGCCAGCAGCCCGGGACTAGCTTCCTACGAGCAGTACTTC. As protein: CASSPGLASYEQYF.

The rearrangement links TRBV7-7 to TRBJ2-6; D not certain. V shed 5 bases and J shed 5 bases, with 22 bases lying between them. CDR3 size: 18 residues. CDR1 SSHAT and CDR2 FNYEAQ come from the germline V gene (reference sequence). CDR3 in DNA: TGTGCCAGCAGCGTAATCGTAGTGCCACAAAGTCGGGCCAACGTCCTGACTTTC. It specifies CASSVIVVPQSRANVLTF. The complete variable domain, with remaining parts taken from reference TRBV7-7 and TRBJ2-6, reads GAGVSQSPRYKVTKRGQDVTLRCDPISSHATLYWYQQALGQGPEFLTYFNYEAQPDKSGLPSDRFSAERPEGSISTLTIQRTEQRDSAMYRCASSVIVVPQSRANVLTFGAGSRLTVL.

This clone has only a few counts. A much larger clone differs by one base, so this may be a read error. For the CDR3, the DNA is TGTGCCAGCAGCCAAAACAGTCACGGGGAATCTGGGGCCAACGTCCTGACTTTC. Translated: CASSQNSHGESGANVLTF. V and J are TRBV11-3 and TRBJ2-6; weak D call: TRBD2 (5 bases). V was trimmed by 5 bases and J by 1 base, leaving 18 bases between them. This CDR3 contains 18 residues. The germline V gene has CDR1 SGHNT and CDR2 YENEEA.

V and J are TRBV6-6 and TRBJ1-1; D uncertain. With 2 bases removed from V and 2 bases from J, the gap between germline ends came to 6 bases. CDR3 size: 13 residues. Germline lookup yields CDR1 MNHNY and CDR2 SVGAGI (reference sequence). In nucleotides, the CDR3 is TGTGCCAGCAGTTACACCCATAACACTGAAGCTTTCTTT. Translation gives CASSYTHNTEAFF.

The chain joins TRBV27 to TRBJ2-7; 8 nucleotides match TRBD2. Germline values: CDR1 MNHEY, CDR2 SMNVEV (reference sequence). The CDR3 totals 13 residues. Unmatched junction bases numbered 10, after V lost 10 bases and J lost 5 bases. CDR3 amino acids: CATSGGLGNEQYF. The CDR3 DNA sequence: TGTGCCACCTCGGGAGGGTTGGGTAACGAGCAGTACTTC.

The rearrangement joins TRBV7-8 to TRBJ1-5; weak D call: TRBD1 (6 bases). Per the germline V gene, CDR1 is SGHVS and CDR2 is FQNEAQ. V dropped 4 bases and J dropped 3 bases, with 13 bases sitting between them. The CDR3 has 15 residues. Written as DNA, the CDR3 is TGTGCCAGCAGCTCGTTACAGGGTCCCAATCAGCCCCAGCATTTT. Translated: CASSSLQGPNQPQHF.

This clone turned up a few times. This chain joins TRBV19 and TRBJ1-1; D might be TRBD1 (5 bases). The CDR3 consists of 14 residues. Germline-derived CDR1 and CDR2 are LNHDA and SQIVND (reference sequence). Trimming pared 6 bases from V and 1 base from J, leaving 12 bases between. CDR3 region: CASSVTGRNTEAFF. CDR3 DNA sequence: TGTGCCAGTAGCGTCACAGGACGGAACACTGAAGCTTTCTTT.

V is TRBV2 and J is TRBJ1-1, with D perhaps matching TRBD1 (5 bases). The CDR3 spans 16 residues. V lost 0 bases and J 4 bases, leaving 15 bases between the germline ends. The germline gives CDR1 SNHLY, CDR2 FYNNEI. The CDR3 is CASSEALRGLSTEAFF. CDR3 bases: TGTGCCAGCAGTGAAGCGCTTCGGGGGTTAAGCACTGAAGCTTTCTTT.

The CDR3 region has the DNA TGTGCCAGCAGCTCTCTAGCGGGAGGGGGCAATGAGCAGTTCTTC. It encodes CASSSLAGGGNEQFF. The genes are TRBV27 and TRBJ2-1; 12 bases agree with TRBD2. CDR3 size: 15 residues. Germline V gives CDR1 MNHEY, CDR2 SMNVEV (reference sequence). Trimming took 6 bases from V and 6 from J; bases not matched to a gene: 6.

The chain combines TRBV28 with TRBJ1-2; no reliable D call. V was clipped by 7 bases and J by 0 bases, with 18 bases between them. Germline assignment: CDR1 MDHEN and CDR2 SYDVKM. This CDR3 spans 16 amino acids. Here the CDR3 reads CASIRKRGPTNYGYTF. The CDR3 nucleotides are TGTGCCAGCATTCGGAAAAGAGGACCGACTAACTATGGCTACACCTTC.

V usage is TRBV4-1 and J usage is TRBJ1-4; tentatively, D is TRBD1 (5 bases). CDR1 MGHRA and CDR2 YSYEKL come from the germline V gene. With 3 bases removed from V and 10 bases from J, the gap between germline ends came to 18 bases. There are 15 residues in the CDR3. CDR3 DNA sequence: TGCGCCAGCAGCCATCTCCGACAGTCTCTAGGAAAACTGTTTTTT. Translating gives CASSHLRQSLGKLFF.

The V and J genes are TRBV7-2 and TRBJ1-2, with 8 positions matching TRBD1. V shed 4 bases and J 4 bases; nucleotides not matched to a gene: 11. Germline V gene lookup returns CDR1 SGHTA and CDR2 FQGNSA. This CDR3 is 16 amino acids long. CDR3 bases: TGTGCCAGCAGCTCGGCTGACAGGGGATCAGGCTATGGCTACACCTTC. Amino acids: CASSSADRGSGYGYTF.

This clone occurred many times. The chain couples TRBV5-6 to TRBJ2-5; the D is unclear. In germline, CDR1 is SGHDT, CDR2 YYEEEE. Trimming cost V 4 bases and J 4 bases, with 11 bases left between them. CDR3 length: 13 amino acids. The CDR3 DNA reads TGTGCCAGCAGCGGGTGGGGTGCAGAGACCCAGTACTTC. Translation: CASSGWGAETQYF.

This chain's CDR3 is CASSQDGEAFF. CDR3 sequence (DNA): TGTGCCAGCAGCCAGGACGGTGAAGCTTTCTTT. This rearrangement joins TRBV6-6 to TRBJ1-1; no firm D call. The ends were cut back, 6 bases at V and 7 bases at J, with 9 bases in the middle. There are 11 residues in the CDR3. Germline V gene sequence: CDR1 MNHNY, CDR2 SVGAGI (reference sequence).

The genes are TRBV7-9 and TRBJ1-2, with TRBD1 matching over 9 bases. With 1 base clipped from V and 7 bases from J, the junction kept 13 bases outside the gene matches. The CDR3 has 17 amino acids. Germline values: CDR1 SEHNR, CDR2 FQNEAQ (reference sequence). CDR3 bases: TGTGCCAGCAGCTTAGGGAGGGGTTGGACAGGGGTTGCTGGCTACACCTTC. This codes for CASSLGRGWTGVAGYTF.

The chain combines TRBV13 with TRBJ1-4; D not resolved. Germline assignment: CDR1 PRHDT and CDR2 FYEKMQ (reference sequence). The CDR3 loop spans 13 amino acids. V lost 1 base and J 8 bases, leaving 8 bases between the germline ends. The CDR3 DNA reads TGTGCCAGCAGCTTAGCCCAAGGAGAAAAACTGTTTTTT. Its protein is CASSLAQGEKLFF.